This record concerns one TCR beta chain sequence. Its target is unknown. Germline values: CDR1 MDHEN, CDR2 SYDVKM. V shed 8 bases and J shed 2 bases, with 16 bases lying between them. CDR3 length: 14 residues. Using immunoSEQ multiplex PCR, the repertoire was profiled, and TCRdb retains in-frame clones only, with some absent. Of approximately 50,000 clones listed, around three quarters were seen once; the top ten hold 6.6%. The sample is drawn from a study of T cell responses to AZD1222 COVID-19 vaccine. Study background: Both about-4-week and about-12-week second-dose recipients were combined. Study-level findings and limits: Spike-specific TCR breadth and depth rose after two AZD1222 doses. Donors, mostly white British, included more females; clonal diversity was possibly underestimated. Reportedly, nearly half of unique spike TCRs recognized epitopes outside B.1.351/B.1.1.7 mutations.

Sequencing was performed on peripheral blood, taken on day 0 of AZD1222 vaccination. The chain is built from TRBV28 and TRBJ2-7; D may be TRBD1 (5 bases). The receptor was derived from an adult in good health. CDR3 in DNA: TGTGCCAGCCGGTTGGGGCCCACGCCCTACGAGCAGTACTTC. Protein product: CASRLGPTPYEQYF. Full variable domain (remainder filled in from reference TRBV28 and TRBJ2-7): DVKVTQSSRYLVKRTGEKVFLECVQDMDHENMFWYRQDPGLGLRLIYFSYDVKMKEKGDIPEGYSVSREKKERFSLILESASTNQTSMYLCASRLGPTPYEQYFGPGTRLTVT.